This T cell receptor beta chain was captured in a study of T cells in women clearing cervical HPV infection. Data came from immunoSEQ multiplex PCR; TCRdb stores just in-frame clones and leaves some out. Its table lists 25,000 to 35,000 clones. A remark on this clone: The DNA ends 3 residues before the CDR3 does, and the rest of the CDR3 is filled in from the germline J gene.

Germline-derived CDR1 and CDR2 are GTSNPN and SVGIG (reference sequence). The V gene end was trimmed by 3 bases and the J gene end by 3 bases; junction bases not matched to a gene: 5. The CDR3 has 15 amino acids. The sample taken for sequencing was blood buffy coat. The V call is TRBV30, the J call TRBJ1-4, with 9 bases lining up with TRBD1. The clonotype originates from a woman aged 18-70 years with a cervical HPV16 infection that either progressed to CIN3+ or cleared (not recorded which). This CDR3 is CAWSRTGAANEKLFF. The covered CDR3 bases are TGTGCCTGGAGCCGGACAGGGGCGGCTAATGAAAAA. The complete variable domain, with remaining parts taken from reference TRBV30 and TRBJ1-4, reads SQTIHQWPATLVQPVGSPLSLECTVEGTSNPNLYWYRQAAGRGLQLLFYSVGIGQISSEVPQNLSASRPQDRQFILSSKKLLLSDSGFYLCAWSRTGAANEKLFFGSGTQLSVL.